The source of this T cell receptor beta chain is a study of radiation and T cells in renal cell carcinoma. Findings of the study overall: Compared with controls, irradiated tumors showed greater TCR clonality.

The CDR3 is 14 residues long. CDR1 SGHDT and CDR2 YYEEEE come from the germline V gene. The V end lost 4 bases, the J end lost 4 bases, and 11 bases lay between the germline ends. Assay: immunoSEQ multiplex PCR; the TCRdb copy retains only in-frame clones and omits some. This sample has 13,000 to 15,000 clones, with around 50% found just once. Treatment denoted: treatment-naive control, cytoreductive nephrectomy. Clear cell pathology was present in this patient's renal cell carcinoma. Sequenced control tumors were from about a dozen males and 4 females, median age approximately 50. A word on this clone: Its antigen is unknown.

Sequencing used tumor tissue, obtained from a patient whose treatment was nephrectomy without radiotherapy. The chain couples TRBV5-6 to TRBJ1-4; D is possibly TRBD1 (5 bases). The source of this sequence is a man between 50 and 59 years old with renal cell carcinoma. The CDR3 region is CASSTGRGNEKLFF. As DNA, the CDR3 is TGTGCCAGCAGCACGGGACGGGGTAATGAAAAACTGTTTTTT.